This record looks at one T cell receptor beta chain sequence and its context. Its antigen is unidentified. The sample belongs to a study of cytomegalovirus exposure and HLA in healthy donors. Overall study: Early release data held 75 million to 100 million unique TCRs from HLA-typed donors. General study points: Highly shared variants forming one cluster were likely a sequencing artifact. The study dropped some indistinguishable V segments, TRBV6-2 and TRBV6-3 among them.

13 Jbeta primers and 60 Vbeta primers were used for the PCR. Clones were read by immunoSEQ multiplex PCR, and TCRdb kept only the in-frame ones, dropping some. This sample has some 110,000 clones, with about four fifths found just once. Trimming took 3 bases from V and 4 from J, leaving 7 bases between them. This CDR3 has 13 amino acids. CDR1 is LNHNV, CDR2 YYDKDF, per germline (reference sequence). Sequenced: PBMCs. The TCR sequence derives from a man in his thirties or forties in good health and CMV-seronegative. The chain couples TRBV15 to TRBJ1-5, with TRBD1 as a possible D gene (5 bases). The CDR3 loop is CATSSPGNQPQHF. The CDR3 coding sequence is TGTGCCACCAGCAGCCCAGGGAATCAGCCCCAGCATTTT.